The T cell receptor (beta chain) under discussion was sequenced for a study of cytomegalovirus exposure and HLA in healthy donors. Study-wide results and limits: Links to common viral pathogens appeared, in a later analysis, for several of the most significant clusters. Across donors, most TCRs were seen rarely, yet some public ones were widespread. Evidence from a later analysis indicated that most CMV-associated TCR beta chains looked HLA-restricted.

PCR used 60 Vbeta primers and 13 Jbeta primers. Profiled with immunoSEQ multiplex PCR; TCRdb holds only in-frame clones, not every one. The sample lists about 97,000 clones, 75% occurring once. In the case of this clone: Its antigen is not identified.

Trimming removed 5 bases from V and 8 bases from J; junction bases left unmatched: 8. The CDR3 is 13 amino acids. Germline lookup yields CDR1 MNHEY and CDR2 SMNVEV (reference sequence). This receptor was identified in a man aged 45-65 years in good health and CMV-seronegative. The chain links TRBV27 to TRBJ1-2; 7 bases are a match to TRBD1. Source material: PBMCs. CDR3 amino acids: CASSTRQGRGYTF. The CDR3 nucleotides read TGTGCCAGCAGTACCAGACAGGGACGAGGCTACACCTTC.